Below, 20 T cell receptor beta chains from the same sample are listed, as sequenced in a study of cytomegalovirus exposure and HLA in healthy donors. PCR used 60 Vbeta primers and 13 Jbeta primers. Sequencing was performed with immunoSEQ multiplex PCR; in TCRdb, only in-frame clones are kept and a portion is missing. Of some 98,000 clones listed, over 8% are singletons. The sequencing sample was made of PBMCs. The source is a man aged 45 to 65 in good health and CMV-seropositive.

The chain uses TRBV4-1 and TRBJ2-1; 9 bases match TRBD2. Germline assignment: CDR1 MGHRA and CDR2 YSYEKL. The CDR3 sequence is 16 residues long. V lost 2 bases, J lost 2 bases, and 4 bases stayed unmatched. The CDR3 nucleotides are TGCGCCAGCAGCCAATTAGCGGGAGTGACCTACAATGAGCAGTTCTTC. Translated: CASSQLAGVTYNEQFF.

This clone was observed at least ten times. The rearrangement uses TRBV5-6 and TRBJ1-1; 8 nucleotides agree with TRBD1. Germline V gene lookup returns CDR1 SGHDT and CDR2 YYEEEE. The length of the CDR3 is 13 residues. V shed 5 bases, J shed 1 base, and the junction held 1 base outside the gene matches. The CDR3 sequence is CASRGTGNTEAFF. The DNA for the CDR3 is TGTGCCAGCAGAGGGACAGGGAACACTGAAGCTTTCTTT. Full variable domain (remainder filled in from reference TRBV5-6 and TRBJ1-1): DAGVTQSPTHLIKTRGQQVTLRCSPKSGHDTVSWYQQALGQGPQFIFQYYEEEERQRGNFPDRFSGHQFPNYSSELNVNALLLGDSALYLCASRGTGNTEAFFGQGTRLTVV.

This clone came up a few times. The CDR3 DNA reads as TGTGCCTGGAGACCACCCCCCGGACAGAGAGCGTCACCCCTCCACTTT. Its protein is CAWRPPPGQRASPLHF. The chain uses TRBV30 and TRBJ1-6, with D maybe TRBD1 (6 bases). The CDR3 is 16 amino acids. Per the germline V gene, CDR1 is GTSNPN and CDR2 is SVGIG (reference sequence). The V end lost 3 bases, the J end lost 10 bases, and 22 bases lay between the germline ends.

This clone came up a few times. CDR3 residues: CASSVAGEGYEQYF. The CDR3 nucleotides are TGTGCCAGCAGCGTAGCGGGAGAGGGGTACGAGCAGTACTTC. The J gene is TRBJ2-7, the V gene TRBV9, with D perhaps TRBD2 (6 bases). The CDR3 contains 14 residues. Germline CDR1 SGDLS, CDR2 YYNGEE. V lost 0 bases to trimming and J lost 4 bases, with 11 bases between them.

The CDR3 loop is CASSRRTSGRGWEHTQYF. The CDR3 coding sequence is TGTGCCAGCAGTCGACGGACTAGCGGGAGGGGCTGGGAGCATACGCAGTATTTT. The chain is built from TRBV11-2 and TRBJ2-3, with TRBD2 matching 15 bases. The CDR3 has 18 amino acids. Trimming removed 6 bases from V and 7 bases from J; junction bases left unmatched: 14. Germline loops: CDR1 SGHAT, CDR2 FQNNGV.

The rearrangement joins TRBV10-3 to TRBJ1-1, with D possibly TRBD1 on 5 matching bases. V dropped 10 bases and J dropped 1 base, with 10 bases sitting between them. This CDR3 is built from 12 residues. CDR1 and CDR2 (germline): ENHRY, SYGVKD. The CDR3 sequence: CATGQGNTEAFF. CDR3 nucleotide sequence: TGTGCCACAGGCCAGGGGAACACTGAAGCTTTCTTT.

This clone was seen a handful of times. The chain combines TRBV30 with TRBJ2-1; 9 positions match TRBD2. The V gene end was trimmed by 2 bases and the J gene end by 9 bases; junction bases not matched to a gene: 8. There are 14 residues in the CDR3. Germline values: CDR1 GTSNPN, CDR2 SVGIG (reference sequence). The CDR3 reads CAWSMTSGGTEQFF. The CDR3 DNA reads TGTGCCTGGAGTATGACTAGCGGAGGTACTGAGCAGTTCTTC.

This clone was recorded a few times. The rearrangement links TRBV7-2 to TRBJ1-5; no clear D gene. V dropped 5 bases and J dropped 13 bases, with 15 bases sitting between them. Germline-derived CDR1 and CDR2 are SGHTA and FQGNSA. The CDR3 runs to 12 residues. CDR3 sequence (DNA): TGTGCCAGCAGCCTGGACGGAGGCTTACAGCATTTT. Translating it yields CASSLDGGLQHF.

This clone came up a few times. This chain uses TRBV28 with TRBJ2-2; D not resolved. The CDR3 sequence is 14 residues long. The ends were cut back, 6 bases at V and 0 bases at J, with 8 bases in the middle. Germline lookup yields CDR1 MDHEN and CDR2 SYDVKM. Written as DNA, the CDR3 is TGTGCCAGCAGAGCCCTAGCGAACACCGGGGAGCTGTTTTTT. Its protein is CASRALANTGELFF.

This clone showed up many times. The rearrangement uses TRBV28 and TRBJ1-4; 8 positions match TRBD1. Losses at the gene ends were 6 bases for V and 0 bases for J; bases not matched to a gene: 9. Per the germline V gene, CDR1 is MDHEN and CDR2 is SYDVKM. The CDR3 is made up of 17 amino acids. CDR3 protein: CASRLATGDSTNEKLFF. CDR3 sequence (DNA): TGTGCCAGCAGGCTGGCGACAGGGGACTCAACTAATGAAAAACTGTTTTTT. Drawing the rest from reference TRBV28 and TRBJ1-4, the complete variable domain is DVKVTQSSRYLVKRTGEKVFLECVQDMDHENMFWYRQDPGLGLRLIYFSYDVKMKEKGDIPEGYSVSREKKERFSLILESASTNQTSMYLCASRLATGDSTNEKLFFGSGTQLSVL.

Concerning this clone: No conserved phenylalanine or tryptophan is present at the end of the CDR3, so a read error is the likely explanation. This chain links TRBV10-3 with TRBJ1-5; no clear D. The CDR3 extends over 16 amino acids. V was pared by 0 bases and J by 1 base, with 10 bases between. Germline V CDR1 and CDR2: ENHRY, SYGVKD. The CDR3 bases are TGTGCCATCAGTGAGTCGAGAGGGAACAGCAATCAGCCCCAGCATTCT. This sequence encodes CAISESRGNSNQPQHS.

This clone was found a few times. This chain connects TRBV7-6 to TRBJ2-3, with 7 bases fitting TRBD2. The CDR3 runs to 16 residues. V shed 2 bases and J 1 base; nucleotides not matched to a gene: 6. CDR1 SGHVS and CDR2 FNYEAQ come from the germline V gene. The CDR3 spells CASSLSSGPGTDTQYF. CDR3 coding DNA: TGTGCCAGCAGCTTAAGTAGCGGGCCGGGCACAGATACGCAGTATTTT.

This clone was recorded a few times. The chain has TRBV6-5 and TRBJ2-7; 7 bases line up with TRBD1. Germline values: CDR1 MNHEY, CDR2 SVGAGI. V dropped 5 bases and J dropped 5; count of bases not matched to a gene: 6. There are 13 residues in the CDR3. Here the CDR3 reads CASSPDRIHEQYF. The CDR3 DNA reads TGTGCCAGCAGTCCGGACAGGATCCACGAGCAGTACTTC.

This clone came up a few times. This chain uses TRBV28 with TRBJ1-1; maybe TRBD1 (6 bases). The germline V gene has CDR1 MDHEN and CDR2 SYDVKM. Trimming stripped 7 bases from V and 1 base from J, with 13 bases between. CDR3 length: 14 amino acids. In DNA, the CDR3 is TGTGCCAGCAAGGAAACAGGGAAGAACACTGAAGCTTTCTTT. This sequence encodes CASKETGKNTEAFF.

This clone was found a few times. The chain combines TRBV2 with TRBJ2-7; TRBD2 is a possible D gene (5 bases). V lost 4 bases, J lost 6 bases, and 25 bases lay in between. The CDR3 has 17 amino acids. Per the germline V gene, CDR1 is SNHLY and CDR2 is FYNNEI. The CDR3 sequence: CASSGSWGYSRGIEQYF. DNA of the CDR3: TGTGCCAGCAGTGGGTCTTGGGGATATAGCCGGGGAATCGAGCAGTACTTC.

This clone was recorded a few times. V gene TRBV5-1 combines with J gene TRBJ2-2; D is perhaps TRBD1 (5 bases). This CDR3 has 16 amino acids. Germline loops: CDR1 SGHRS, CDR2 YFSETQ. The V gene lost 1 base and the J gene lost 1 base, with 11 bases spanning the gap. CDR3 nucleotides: TGCGCCAGCAGCTTGAGACAGACCCTGAACACCGGGGAGCTGTTTTTT. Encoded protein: CASSLRQTLNTGELFF.

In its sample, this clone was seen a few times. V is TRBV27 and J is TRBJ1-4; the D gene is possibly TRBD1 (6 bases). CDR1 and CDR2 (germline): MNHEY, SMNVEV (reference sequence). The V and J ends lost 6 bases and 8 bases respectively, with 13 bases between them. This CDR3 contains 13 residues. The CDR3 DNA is TGTGCCAGCAGGAGGGGGGGTGGAGAAAAACTGTTTTTT. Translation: CASRRGGGEKLFF.

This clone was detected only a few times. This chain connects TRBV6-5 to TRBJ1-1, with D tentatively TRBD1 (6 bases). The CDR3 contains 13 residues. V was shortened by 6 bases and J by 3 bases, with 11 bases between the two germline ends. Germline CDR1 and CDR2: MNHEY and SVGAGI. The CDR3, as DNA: TGTGCCAGCAGCCGGGGGGCAGACACTGAAGCTTTCTTT. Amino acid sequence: CASSRGADTEAFF.

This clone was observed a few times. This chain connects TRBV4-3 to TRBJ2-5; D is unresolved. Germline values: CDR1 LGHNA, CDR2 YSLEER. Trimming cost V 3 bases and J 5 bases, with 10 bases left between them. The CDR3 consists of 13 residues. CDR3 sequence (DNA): TGCGCCAGCAGCCATGGCCGCCAGGAGACCCAGTACTTC. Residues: CASSHGRQETQYF.

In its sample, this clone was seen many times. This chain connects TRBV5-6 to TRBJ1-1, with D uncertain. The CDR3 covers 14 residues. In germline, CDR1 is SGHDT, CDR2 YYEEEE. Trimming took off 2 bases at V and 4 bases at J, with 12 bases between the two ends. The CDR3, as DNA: TGTGCCAGCAGCTTTAGAGGGCGTAGCACTGAAGCTTTCTTT. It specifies CASSFRGRSTEAFF.